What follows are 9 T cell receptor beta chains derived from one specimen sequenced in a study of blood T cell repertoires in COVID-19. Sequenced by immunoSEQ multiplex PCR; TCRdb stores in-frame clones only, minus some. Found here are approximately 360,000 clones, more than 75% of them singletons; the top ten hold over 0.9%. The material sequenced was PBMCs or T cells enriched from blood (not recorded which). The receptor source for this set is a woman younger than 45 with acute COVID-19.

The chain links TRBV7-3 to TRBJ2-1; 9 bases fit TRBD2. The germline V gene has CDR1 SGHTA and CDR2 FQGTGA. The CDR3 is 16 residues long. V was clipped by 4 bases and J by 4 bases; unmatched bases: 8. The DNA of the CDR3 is TGTGCCAGCAGCTCTACTAGCGGGCTCGGGTACAATGAGCAGTTCTTC. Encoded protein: CASSSTSGLGYNEQFF.

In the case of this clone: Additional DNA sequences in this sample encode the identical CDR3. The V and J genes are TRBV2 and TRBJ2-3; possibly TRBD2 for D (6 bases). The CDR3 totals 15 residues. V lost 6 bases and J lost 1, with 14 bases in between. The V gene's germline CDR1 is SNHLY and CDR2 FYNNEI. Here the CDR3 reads CASSPRTGGTDTQYF. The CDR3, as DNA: TGTGCCAGCAGCCCCCGGACGGGAGGCACAGATACGCAGTATTTT.

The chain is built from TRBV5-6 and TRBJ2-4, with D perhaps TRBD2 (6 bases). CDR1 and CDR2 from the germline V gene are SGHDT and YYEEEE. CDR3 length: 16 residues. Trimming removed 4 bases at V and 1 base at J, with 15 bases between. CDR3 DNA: TGTGCCAGCAGCACCCGGGACTTAAGGGCCAAAAACATTCAGTACTTC. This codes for CASSTRDLRAKNIQYF.

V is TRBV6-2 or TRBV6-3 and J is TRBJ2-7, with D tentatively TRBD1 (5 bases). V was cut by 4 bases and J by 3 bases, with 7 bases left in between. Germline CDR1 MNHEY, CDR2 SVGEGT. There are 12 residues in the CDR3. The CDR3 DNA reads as TGTGCCAGCAGTTTGACAGACTACGAGCAGTACTTC. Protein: CASSLTDYEQYF.

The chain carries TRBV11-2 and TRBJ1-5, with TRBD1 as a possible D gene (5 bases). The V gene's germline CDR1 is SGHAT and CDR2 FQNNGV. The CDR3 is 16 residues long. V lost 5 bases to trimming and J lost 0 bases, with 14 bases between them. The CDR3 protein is CASSAIGGNSNQPQHF. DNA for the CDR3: TGTGCCAGCAGCGCCATCGGGGGAAATAGCAATCAGCCCCAGCATTTT.

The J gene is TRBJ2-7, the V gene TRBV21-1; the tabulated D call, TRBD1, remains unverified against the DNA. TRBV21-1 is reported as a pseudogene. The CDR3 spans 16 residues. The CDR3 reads CASSKGAGAYSYEQYF. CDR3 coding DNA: TGTGCCAGCAGCAAAGGGGCAGGGGCCTACTCCTACGAGCAGTACTTC.

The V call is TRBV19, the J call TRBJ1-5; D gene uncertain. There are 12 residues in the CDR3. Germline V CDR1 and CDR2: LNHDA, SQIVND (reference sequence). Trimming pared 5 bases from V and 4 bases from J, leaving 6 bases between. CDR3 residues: CASSAVNQPQHF. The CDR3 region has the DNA TGTGCCAGTAGTGCAGTAAATCAGCCCCAGCATTTT.

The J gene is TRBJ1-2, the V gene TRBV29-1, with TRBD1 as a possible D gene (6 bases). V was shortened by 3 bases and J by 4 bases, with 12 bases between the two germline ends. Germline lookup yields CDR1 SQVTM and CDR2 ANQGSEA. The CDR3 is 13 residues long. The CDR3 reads CSVEEGQSYGYTF. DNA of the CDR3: TGCAGCGTTGAGGAAGGACAGAGCTATGGCTACACCTTC.

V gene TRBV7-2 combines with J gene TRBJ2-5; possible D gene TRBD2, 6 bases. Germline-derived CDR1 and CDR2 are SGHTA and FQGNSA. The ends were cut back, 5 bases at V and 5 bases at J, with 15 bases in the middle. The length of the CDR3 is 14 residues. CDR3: CASSGGALGETQYF. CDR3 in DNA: TGTGCCAGCAGCGGCGGGGCCCTAGGGGAGACCCAGTACTTC.